This is a list of T cell receptor beta chains from one sample in a study of blood T cell repertoires in COVID-19. Repertoires were generated with immunoSEQ multiplex PCR, while TCRdb's copy carries only in-frame clones and drops some. The sample records 62,000 or so clones, 80% to 90% being singletons. Material for sequencing was peripheral blood. These receptors were collected from a man aged 50 to 59 with acute or convalescent COVID-19. The CDR3 runs from the conserved cysteine through the conserved F or W. Each record gives: J gene, D gene, clone size, V gene, CDR3 protein, CDR3 DNA. The D gene is left open where the match is weak. Expanded clones get a size class; other rows say once, few or many, or leave the size out.

TRBJ2-1 | NA | few | TRBV5-4 | CASSLTGTYNEQFF | TGTGCCAGCAGCTTGACAGGGACGTACAATGAGCAGTTCTTC
TRBJ2-1 | NA | NA | TRBV24-1 | CATSDPVGGSYNEQFF | TGTGCCACCAGTGACCCCGTCGGAGGCTCCTACAATGAGCAGTTCTTC
TRBJ2-1 | TRBD2 | once | TRBV18 | CASSTGLAGEEEFF | TGTGCCAGCTCAACTGGACTAGCGGGAGAGGAAGAGTTCTTC
TRBJ1-5 | NA | NA | TRBV7-2 | CASSSNQGRGQPQHF | TGTGCCAGCAGTTCAAATCAGGGAAGAGGTCAGCCCCAGCATTTT
TRBJ2-5 | TRBD2 | NA | TRBV6-6 | CASTIGLAGSETQYF | TGTGCCAGTACGATTGGCCTAGCGGGATCGGAGACCCAGTACTTC
TRBJ2-5 | NA | NA | TRBV6-5 | CASSYPRGTQYF | TGTGCCAGCAGTTACCCCAGAGGGACCCAGTACTTC
TRBJ2-5 | TRBD1 | NA | TRBV2 | CASRNRGMNQETQYF | TGTGCCAGCAGGAACAGGGGGATGAACCAAGAGACCCAGTACTTC
TRBJ1-5 | NA | NA | TRBV7-9 | CASSLDGTGSNQPQHF | TGTGCCAGCAGCTTAGATGGGACTGGTAGCAATCAGCCCCAGCATTTT
TRBJ1-2 | NA | few | TRBV11-2 | CASSPQTAANYGYTF | TGTGCCAGCAGCCCACAGACAGCCGCTAACTATGGCTACACCTTC
TRBJ1-4 | TRBD1 | once | TRBV6-5 | CASSRKTGGNEKLFF | TGTGCCAGCAGCCGAAAGACAGGGGGGAATGAAAAACTGTTTTTT